This T cell receptor beta chain was identified during a study of T-cell reconstitution after alpha-beta-depleted transplantation in children. V lost 1 base and J lost 6; bases outside the gene matches: 11. The CDR3 sequence is 16 residues long. The germline V gene has CDR1 MNHEY and CDR2 SVGAGI. TCRbeta library construction was performed incorporating unique molecular identifiers. Via MiXCR, TCRdb re-called the PCR reads, giving one row per CDR3 protein. The sample consists of 350,000 to 500,000 distinct CDR3 sequences, 43% of them appearing once. The TCR was taken from a girl aged 2-9 years with aplastic anemia, due to receive a stem cell transplant. This specimen was PBMCs, taken before TCRalphabeta/CD19-depleted stem cell transplant. The chain has TRBV6-5 and TRBJ1-1; TRBD1 aligns across 7 bases. This CDR3 reads CASSYFPAGGNAEAFF. In DNA form, the CDR3 reads TGTGCCAGCAGTTACTTCCCGGCAGGGGGTAACGCTGAAGCTTTCTTT.